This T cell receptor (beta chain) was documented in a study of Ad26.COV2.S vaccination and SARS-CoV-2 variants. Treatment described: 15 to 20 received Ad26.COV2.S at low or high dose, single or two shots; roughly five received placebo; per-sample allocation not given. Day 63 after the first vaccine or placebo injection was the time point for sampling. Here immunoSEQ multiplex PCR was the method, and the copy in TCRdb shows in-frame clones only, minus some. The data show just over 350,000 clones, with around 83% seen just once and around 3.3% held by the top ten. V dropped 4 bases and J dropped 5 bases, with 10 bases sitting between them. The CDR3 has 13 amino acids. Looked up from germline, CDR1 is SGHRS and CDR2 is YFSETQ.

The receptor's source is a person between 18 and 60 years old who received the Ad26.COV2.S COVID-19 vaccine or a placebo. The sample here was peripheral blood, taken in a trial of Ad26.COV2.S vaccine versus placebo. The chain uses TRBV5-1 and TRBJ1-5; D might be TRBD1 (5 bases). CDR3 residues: CASSRDLDQPQHF. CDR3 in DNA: TGCGCCAGCAGCCGGGACTTAGATCAGCCCCAGCATTTT.